This is a list of T cell receptor beta chains from one sample in a study of response to subunit inactivated influenza vaccine. TCRdb analysed the RT-PCR reads with MiXCR anew, one entry per CDR3 protein. This sample has about 570,000 distinct CDR3 sequences; over 9% occur once, and the top ten carry 8% to 13%. These same records also appear under a second study, on T cells expressing NK-cell markers.

The material sequenced was PBMCs from blood, taken on the day of vaccination. Receptors were obtained from a man aged 50-59 years who received an inactivated influenza vaccine. Each CDR3 is given with its conserved first and last residue. D genes are given only for firm matches. A clone size is listed for some rows: how often the clone was seen (once, few, many), or a class if it is expanded.

len	abundance	j_gene	d_gene	v_gene	CDR3aa	CDR3nt
12	.	TRBJ2-3	.	TRBV7-2	CASSLYPLAQYF	TGTGCCAGCAGCTTATACCCCCTGGCGCAGTATTTT
15	few	TRBJ1-2	TRBD1	TRBV7-3	CASSLNGQGGYGYTF	TGTGCCAGCAGCTTAAACGGACAGGGAGGCTATGGCTACACCTTC
15	few	TRBJ2-5	.	TRBV29-1	CSISGLRVFQETQYF	TGCAGCATATCAGGGCTACGAGTTTTCCAAGAGACCCAGTACTTC
16	few	TRBJ2-1	.	TRBV28	CASRNNREGTGGEQFF	TGTGCCAGCAGAAATAACAGGGAGGGGACTGGCGGTGAGCAGTTCTTC
13	few	TRBJ2-4	TRBD2	TRBV27	CASGQLASRVSYF	TGTGCCAGCGGCCAACTAGCGTCAAGGGTGTCGTACTTC
16	.	TRBJ2-5	.	TRBV12-3/TRBV12-4	CASSSRGESAQETQYF	TGTGCCAGCAGTTCAAGGGGGGAAAGCGCCCAAGAGACCCAGTACTTC
16	.	TRBJ1-6	TRBD1	TRBV5-1	CASSLGGQGYNSPLHF	TGCGCCAGCAGCTTGGGGGGACAGGGCTATAATTCACCCCTCCACTTT
15	few	TRBJ2-1	TRBD2	TRBV12-3/TRBV12-4	CASRPREGLRSEQFF	TGTGCCAGCAGGCCGCGGGAGGGCCTAAGAAGCGAGCAGTTCTTC
17	.	TRBJ2-1	TRBD2	TRBV5-1	CASSFPLGGSSYNEQFF	TGCGCCAGCAGCTTTCCTCTCGGCGGGAGTTCCTACAATGAGCAGTTCTTC
16	.	TRBJ2-3	.	TRBV10-3	CAISQRPRGDTDTQYF	TGTGCCATCAGCCAGCGTCCGAGAGGGGACACAGATACGCAGTATTTT
13	.	TRBJ2-3	.	TRBV20-1	CSASSWGTDTQYF	TGCAGTGCTAGTTCGTGGGGCACAGATACGCAGTATTTT
13	large	TRBJ2-5	.	TRBV6-2/TRBV6-3	CASSYRLQETQYF	TGTGCCAGCAGTTATAGACTACAAGAGACCCAGTACTTC
13	.	TRBJ1-6	.	TRBV10-3	CAITTGGHSPLHF	TGTGCCATCACGACGGGGGGTCATTCACCCCTCCACTTT
14	.	TRBJ2-3	.	TRBV10-3	CAIRGTSSTDTQYF	TGTGCCATCAGGGGAACCTCGAGCACAGATACGCAGTATTTT
16	few	TRBJ2-5	TRBD2	TRBV7-2	CASSTGGPAGVETQYF	TGTGCCAGCAGCACGGGGGGACCAGCGGGGGTGGAGACCCAGTACTTC
14	few	TRBJ2-7	.	TRBV12-3/TRBV12-4	CASSTQGSPYEQYF	TGTGCCAGCAGCACACAGGGAAGCCCCTACGAGCAGTACTTC
14	.	TRBJ2-3	.	TRBV29-1	CSGWDHMGEDTQYF	TGCAGCGGATGGGACCATATGGGGGAGGATACGCAGTATTTT
14	.	TRBJ2-2	.	TRBV29-1	CSARVGANTGELFF	TGCAGCGCCCGGGTAGGGGCGAACACCGGGGAGCTGTTTTTT
12	few	TRBJ2-2	.	TRBV9	CASSVTDRELFF	TGTGCCAGCAGCGTCACGGATCGGGAGCTGTTTTTT
14	many	TRBJ2-5	.	TRBV28	CASSLFVGLETQYF	TGTGCCAGCAGTTTATTTGTCGGGTTGGAGACCCAGTACTTC
14	.	TRBJ2-5	TRBD2	TRBV5-6	CASSPGGAGVTQYF	TGTGCCAGCAGCCCCGGGGGAGCGGGAGTAACCCAGTACTTC
12	few	TRBJ2-5	.	TRBV2	CASVWGQETQYF	TGTGCCAGCGTTTGGGGGCAAGAGACCCAGTACTTC
14	.	TRBJ2-2	.	TRBV24-1	CATSGAGTTGELFF	TGTGCCACCAGTGGGGCAGGGACCACCGGGGAGCTGTTTTTT
16	many	TRBJ2-1	TRBD2	TRBV5-6	CASSLGGLAALRAQFF	TGTGCCAGCAGCTTGGGGGGACTAGCGGCCCTAAGGGCGCAGTTCTTC
17	many	TRBJ2-7	.	TRBV28	CASSLRVELRSSYEQYF	TGTGCCAGCAGTTTGCGGGTAGAACTAAGGAGCTCCTACGAGCAGTACTTC
15	few	TRBJ2-5	TRBD2	TRBV4-3	CASSQDASSGETQYF	TGCGCCAGCAGCCAAGATGCGTCTAGCGGAGAGACCCAGTACTTC
14	many	TRBJ2-3	.	TRBV12-3/TRBV12-4	CASSLEQHTDTQYF	TGTGCCAGCAGTTTAGAACAGCACACAGATACGCAGTATTTT